This entry is about one TCR beta chain. This specimen belongs to a study of control samples from healthy donors and cancer patients. Sequencing used immunoSEQ multiplex PCR; TCRdb keeps in-frame clones, though not all of them. The sample records fewer than 150,000 clones, about nine tenths being singletons. The CDR3 consists of 15 residues. The V gene's germline CDR1 is LNHDA and CDR2 SQIVND (reference sequence). V dropped 0 bases and J dropped 13 bases, with 21 bases sitting between them. V gene TRBV19 combines with J gene TRBJ1-2; a possible D gene is TRBD1 (6 bases). The sequence derives from a woman between 18 and 29 years old in good health. Sequenced sample: blood. The CDR3 region is CASSIDQRQGTDVTF. CDR3 nucleotides: TGTGCCAGTAGTATAGATCAACGCCAGGGGACCGATGTCACCTTC.